This T cell receptor (beta chain) derives from a study of cytomegalovirus exposure and HLA in healthy donors. Study as a whole: Membership in the Caucasian-associated ancestry cluster was found for around 81% of approximately 380 genotyped donors.

This clone showed up just a few times. The antigen is undetermined. General study findings and limits: It was 160 or so TCR beta chains that were listed as cytomegalovirus-associated. For most TCR beta V segments, an earlier analysis put the productive rate at about 90% or about 30% of the time.

This PCR relied on a set of 60 Vbeta primers and 13 Jbeta primers. Profiling relied on immunoSEQ multiplex PCR, and the TCRdb table lists in-frame clones only, not all of them. Of tens of thousands of clones in the sample, 60% to 85% are singletons; the top ten hold 22%. This CDR3 is built from 19 residues. Per germline, CDR1 WSHSY and CDR2 SAAADI. V shed 0 bases, J shed 3 bases, and the junction held 8 bases outside the gene matches. The J gene is TRBJ2-1, the V gene TRBV10-2; 13 positions match TRBD2. This TCR derives from a woman aged 40 to 50 in good health and CMV-seropositive. The sequenced sample consisted of PBMCs. CDR3 amino acids: CASSESTLAGGPNYNEQFF. The CDR3 DNA reads TGCGCCAGCAGTGAGTCGACACTAGCGGGAGGGCCGAACTACAATGAGCAGTTCTTC.